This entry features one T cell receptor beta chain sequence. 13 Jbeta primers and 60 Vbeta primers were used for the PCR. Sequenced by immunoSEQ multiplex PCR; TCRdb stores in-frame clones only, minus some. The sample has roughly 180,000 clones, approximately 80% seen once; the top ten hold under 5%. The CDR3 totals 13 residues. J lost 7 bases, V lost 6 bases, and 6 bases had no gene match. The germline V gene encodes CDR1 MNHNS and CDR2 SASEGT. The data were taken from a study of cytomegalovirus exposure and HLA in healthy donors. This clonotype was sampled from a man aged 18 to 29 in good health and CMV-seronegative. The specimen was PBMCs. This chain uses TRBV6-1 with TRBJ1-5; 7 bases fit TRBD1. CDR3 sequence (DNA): TGTGCCAGCAGACAGGGGTGGGACCAGCCCCAGCATTTT. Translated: CASRQGWDQPQHF.